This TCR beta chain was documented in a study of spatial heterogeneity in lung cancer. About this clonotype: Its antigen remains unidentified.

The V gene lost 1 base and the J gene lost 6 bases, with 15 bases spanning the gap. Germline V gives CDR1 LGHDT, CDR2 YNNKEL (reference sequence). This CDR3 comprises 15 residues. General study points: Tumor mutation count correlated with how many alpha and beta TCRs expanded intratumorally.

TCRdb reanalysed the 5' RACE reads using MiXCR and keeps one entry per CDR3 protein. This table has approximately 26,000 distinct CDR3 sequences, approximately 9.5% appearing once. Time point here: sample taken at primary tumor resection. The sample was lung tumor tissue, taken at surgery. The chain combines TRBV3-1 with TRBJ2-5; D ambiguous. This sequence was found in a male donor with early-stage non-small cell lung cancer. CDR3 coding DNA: TGTGCCAGCAGCCAAGGCCCGCAGGAACCCCAGACCCAGTACTTC. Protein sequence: CASSQGPQEPQTQYF.